Described below is a single T cell receptor (beta chain) sequence and its context. The entry originates in a study of blood T cell repertoires in COVID-19. Across the whole study: Spain, Italy and the United States supplied samples that represented acute and convalescent COVID-19. T cells, B-cell-depleted T cells, or PBMCs provided the cDNA or gDNA that served as material.

Assay: immunoSEQ multiplex PCR; the TCRdb copy retains only in-frame clones and omits some. The sample lists under 450,000 clones, over 75% occurring once. V gave up 6 bases and J gave up 5 bases; unmatched junction bases: 6. The CDR3 extends over 14 amino acids. In germline, CDR1 is SEHNR, CDR2 FQNEAQ (reference sequence). The cohort comprised adults aged about 18 to 89 years residing in 20 to 25 US areas. Participant reports of clinical history set cohort assignment. This TCR derives from a woman between 25 and 40 years old who had recovered from COVID-19. What was sequenced was PBMCs or T cells enriched from blood (not recorded which). V usage is TRBV7-9 and J usage is TRBJ2-7; 11 bases match TRBD1. CDR3 nucleotide sequence: TGTGCCAGCAGTTCAGGACAGGGGGCAAACGAGCAGTACTTC. Translated: CASSSGQGANEQYF.